The 31 T cell receptor beta chains reported below all come from one sample, sequenced in a study of shared clonotypes between healthy human individuals. The assay was immunoSEQ multiplex PCR, and TCRdb's table has in-frame clones only and misses some. The table includes about 1.5 million clones, approximately 98% detected once. Material for sequencing was naive CD4+ T cells sorted from blood. Noted subset: CD45RA+ positively selected. The receptor source for this set is a man aged 25-45 years in good health.

The chain links TRBV18 to TRBJ2-7; the D is unclear. Germline lookup yields CDR1 KGHSH and CDR2 LQKENI. The CDR3 has 15 amino acids. V was trimmed by 3 bases and J by 5 bases, leaving 17 bases between them. The CDR3 region is CASSPPSRVTHEQYF. The CDR3 nucleotides are TGTGCCAGCTCACCTCCCAGTAGGGTAACCCACGAGCAGTACTTC.

The chain is built from TRBV7-2 and TRBJ2-5, with D possibly being TRBD1 (6 bases). V lost 0 bases to trimming and J lost 5 bases, with 16 bases between them. The CDR3 extends over 16 amino acids. Germline CDR1 reads SGHTA; CDR2 reads FQGNSA. The chain's CDR3 is CASSLALIGTRETQYF. CDR3 DNA: TGTGCCAGCAGCTTAGCGCTAATTGGGACACGGGAGACCCAGTACTTC.

The chain uses TRBV18 and TRBJ1-1; weak D call: TRBD1 (5 bases). In germline, CDR1 is KGHSH, CDR2 LQKENI. This CDR3 is built from 17 residues. Between the trimmed V and J ends, which lost 3 bases and 0 bases, there was a span of 17 bases. This CDR3 reads CASSPIGDRFMNTEAFF. CDR3 DNA: TGTGCCAGCTCACCTATTGGGGACCGTTTCATGAACACTGAAGCTTTCTTT.

The CDR3 DNA reads as TGTGCCAGCAGTCCCGGCAGGCGGCTTTATAGCAATCAGCCCCAGCATTTT. Translating it yields CASSPGRRLYSNQPQHF. This sequence joins TRBV28 and TRBJ1-5; D remains unclear. This CDR3 is built from 17 residues. Germline values: CDR1 MDHEN, CDR2 SYDVKM. The V end was cut by 5 bases, the J end by 0 bases, with 17 bases between.

The chain combines TRBV5-8 with TRBJ2-3; possibly TRBD2 for D (6 bases). Trimming took 1 base from V and 6 from J, leaving 18 bases between them. The CDR3 is 16 amino acids. Germline CDR1 and CDR2: SGHTS and YDEGEE. The CDR3 region is CASSLYSGVPIDTQYF. The CDR3 region has the DNA TGTGCCAGCAGCTTGTATTCGGGGGTTCCGATCGATACGCAGTATTTT.

The chain carries TRBV5-4 and TRBJ1-1; maybe TRBD1 (6 bases). Trimming stripped 4 bases from V and 1 base from J, with 8 bases between. In germline, CDR1 is SGHNT, CDR2 YYREEE (reference sequence). The CDR3 consists of 13 residues. The CDR3 DNA is TGTGCCAGCAGCGGACAGAAGAACACTGAAGCTTTCTTT. It translates to CASSGQKNTEAFF.

Concerning this clone: One end of the junction does not line up with germline, which may come from a read error. The chain recombines TRBV27 with TRBJ2-7, with D maybe TRBD2 (5 bases). CDR3 length: 15 amino acids. Germline values: CDR1 MNHEY, CDR2 SMNVEV (reference sequence). The CDR3 is CASSGLAQVSNEQYF. In DNA, the CDR3 is TGTGCCAGCAGTGGCTTAGCGCAGGTCTCCAACGAGCAGTACTTC.

This chain connects TRBV18 to TRBJ2-5; 8 positions agree with TRBD2. V was pared by 2 bases and J by 5 bases, with 7 bases of the junction left unmatched. This CDR3 is 15 amino acids long. CDR1 KGHSH and CDR2 LQKENI come from the germline V gene. This chain's CDR3 is CASSPTSGKKETQYF. In DNA form, the CDR3 reads TGTGCCAGCTCACCAACTAGCGGCAAGAAGGAGACCCAGTACTTC.

The J gene is TRBJ2-1, the V gene TRBV5-1; perhaps D is TRBD1 or TRBD2 (6 bases each). The length of the CDR3 is 14 residues. Germline CDR1 reads SGHRS; CDR2 reads YFSETQ. V was pared by 3 bases and J by 9 bases, with 16 bases between. In DNA form, the CDR3 reads TGCGCCAGCAGCTCGGGGGCCCTGGGGACTGAGCAGTTCTTC. It is translated as CASSSGALGTEQFF.

The rearrangement joins TRBV5-5 to TRBJ2-7; 9 bases line up with TRBD2. Germline V lookup: CDR1 SGHKS, CDR2 YYEKEE (reference sequence). V lost 4 bases and J lost 1; bases outside the gene matches: 6. The CDR3 totals 15 residues. The CDR3 nucleotides are TGTGCCAGCAGCCGGCCTAGCGGGGTTTCCTACGAGCAGTACTTC. The encoded protein is CASSRPSGVSYEQYF.

V usage is TRBV10-3 and J usage is TRBJ1-2; D is unclear. Looked up from germline, CDR1 is ENHRY and CDR2 is SYGVKD. The CDR3 has 12 residues. Trimming removed 3 bases from V and 5 bases from J, with 7 bases in between. The CDR3 protein is CAISEWRYGYTF. Written as DNA, the CDR3 is TGTGCCATCAGTGAATGGAGATATGGCTACACCTTC.

The rearrangement joins TRBV14 to TRBJ2-7; no reliable D call. The V and J ends lost 2 bases and 0 bases respectively, with 14 bases between them. The V gene's germline CDR1 is SGHDN and CDR2 FVKESK. The CDR3 consists of 16 residues. CDR3 amino acids: CASSQLPEYSSYEQYF. The CDR3 DNA reads as TGTGCCAGCAGCCAACTTCCAGAATATAGCTCCTACGAGCAGTACTTC.

J is TRBJ2-7 and V is TRBV7-2, with 8 bases matching TRBD1. The length of the CDR3 is 15 residues. From germline, CDR1 is SGHTA and CDR2 FQGNSA. Trimming took 6 bases from V and 1 from J; bases not matched to a gene: 8. The CDR3 nucleotides read TGTGCCAGCAGTCCACAGGGGGGAGCGTCCTACGAGCAGTACTTC. As protein: CASSPQGGASYEQYF.

The chain links TRBV7-2 to TRBJ1-1, with D unresolved. Between the trimmed V and J ends, which lost 2 bases and 4 bases, there was a span of 8 bases. This CDR3 is 13 amino acids long. The V gene's germline CDR1 is SGHTA and CDR2 FQGNSA. In nucleotides, the CDR3 is TGTGCCAGCAGCTTACGGCGGGTCACTGAAGCTTTCTTT. Translation: CASSLRRVTEAFF.

The rearrangement links TRBV7-2 to TRBJ1-2; D ambiguous. There are 14 residues in the CDR3. Trimming shortened V by 6 bases and J by 3 bases, and 14 bases separated the two germline ends. Germline V gives CDR1 SGHTA, CDR2 FQGNSA. The CDR3 DNA sequence: TGTGCCAGCAGTTGGGAAAGGAGTGACTATGGCTACACCTTC. Protein: CASSWERSDYGYTF.

V gene TRBV9 combines with J gene TRBJ2-6; D is unclear. The V end lost 4 bases, the J end lost 2 bases, and 7 bases lay between the germline ends. CDR1 and CDR2 from the germline V gene are SGDLS and YYNGEE. The CDR3 has 14 residues. CDR3 residues: CASSPVAGANVLTF. The CDR3 nucleotides read TGTGCCAGCAGCCCTGTAGCTGGGGCCAACGTCCTGACTTTC. Full variable domain (rest looked up from reference TRBV9 and TRBJ2-6): DSGVTQTPKHLITATGQRVTLRCSPRSGDLSVYWYQQSLDQGLQFLIQYYNGEERAKGNILERFSAQQFPDLHSELNLSSLELGDSALYFCASSPVAGANVLTFGAGSRLTVL.

This sequence joins TRBV10-1 and TRBJ1-4; TRBD1 is a possible D gene (6 bases). V gave up 3 bases and J gave up 8 bases, with 13 bases separating them. The CDR3 has 14 residues. Germline CDR1 is WNHNN and CDR2 is SYGVQD (reference sequence). The CDR3 sequence is CASSENLTGEKLFF. CDR3 DNA sequence: TGCGCCAGCAGTGAAAACCTCACAGGGGAAAAACTGTTTTTT.

The chain links TRBV19 to TRBJ1-1; no clear D. Germline V gene lookup returns CDR1 LNHDA and CDR2 SQIVND (reference sequence). Deletions cut 5 bases from V and 7 bases from J, with 14 bases between. This CDR3 has 13 residues. CDR3 residues: CASSGWRVDEAFF. The DNA of the CDR3 is TGTGCCAGTAGTGGTTGGAGGGTCGATGAAGCTTTCTTT.

The rearrangement links TRBV10-3 to TRBJ1-2; weak D call: TRBD1 (6 bases). V was clipped by 6 bases and J by 6 bases, with 14 bases between them. CDR1 ENHRY and CDR2 SYGVKD come from the germline V gene. The CDR3 runs 13 residues. CDR3: CAISNLRGDGYTF. The DNA of the CDR3 is TGTGCCATCAGCAACCTCAGGGGAGATGGCTACACCTTC.

V usage is TRBV18 and J usage is TRBJ1-4, with D tentatively TRBD1 (5 bases). The germline CDR1 and CDR2 sequences are KGHSH and LQKENI. Trimming took 0 bases from V and 5 from J, leaving 7 bases between them. This CDR3 region has 14 residues. The CDR3 DNA reads as TGTGCCAGCTCACCACCGGGGCGGAATGAAAAACTGTTTTTT. It translates to CASSPPGRNEKLFF.

This chain links TRBV5-1 with TRBJ1-5; TRBD1 is a possible D gene (6 bases). Between the trimmed V and J ends, which lost 4 bases and 8 bases, there was a span of 16 bases. Germline values: CDR1 SGHRS, CDR2 YFSETQ. The CDR3 spans 14 residues. In DNA form, the CDR3 reads TGCGCCAGCAGCCGAGGGACACCGAGGGAGCCCCAGCATTTT. Its protein product is CASSRGTPREPQHF.

This clone was counted once. The sample carries other DNA sequences with the same CDR3. The chain couples TRBV9 to TRBJ2-1; D remains unclear. Germline loops: CDR1 SGDLS, CDR2 YYNGEE. V lost 2 bases to trimming and J lost 1 base, with 7 bases between them. The length of the CDR3 is 14 residues. Here the CDR3 reads CASSVVPSYNEQFF. The CDR3 nucleotides are TGTGCCAGCAGCGTCGTTCCTTCCTACAATGAGCAGTTCTTC.

The chain is built from TRBV18 and TRBJ2-7; 9 bases are a match to TRBD1. The CDR3 contains 15 residues. V gave up 4 bases and J gave up 2 bases; unmatched junction bases: 6. CDR1 is KGHSH, CDR2 LQKENI, per germline. The CDR3 bases are TGTGCCAGCTCACGGGGACAGGGAGAAACCTACGAGCAGTACTTC. Its translation: CASSRGQGETYEQYF.

The chain uses TRBV7-2 and TRBJ2-2, with TRBD1 matching over 8 bases. V shed 3 bases, J shed 9 bases, and the junction held 6 bases outside the gene matches. The CDR3 length is 14 residues. Germline assignment: CDR1 SGHTA and CDR2 FQGNSA. CDR3 in amino acids: CASSLRQGAWELFF. CDR3 coding DNA: TGTGCCAGCAGCTTGAGGCAGGGGGCATGGGAGCTGTTTTTT.

This chain joins TRBV18 and TRBJ2-7; 9 bases are a match to TRBD1. CDR3 length: 15 residues. Germline CDR1 and CDR2: KGHSH and LQKENI. The J segment lost 6 bases and the V segment lost 3 bases, leaving 9 bases of the junction unmatched. The CDR3 sequence: CASSPLGQGVGEQYF. CDR3 nucleotides: TGTGCCAGCTCACCGCTGGGACAGGGAGTCGGCGAGCAGTACTTC.

The CDR3 DNA reads TGTGCCAGCAGCCAAGGGGGGGATGCGACCTACGAGCAGTACTTC. This translates into CASSQGGDATYEQYF. The chain is built from TRBV5-4 and TRBJ2-7; possibly TRBD2 for D (7 bases). This CDR3 comprises 15 residues. The V gene's germline CDR1 is SGHNT and CDR2 YYREEE (reference sequence). Deletions cut 4 bases from V and 2 bases from J, with 16 bases between.

The chain recombines TRBV9 with TRBJ1-3; D unresolved. Trimming took off 3 bases at V and 3 bases at J, with 7 bases between the two ends. This CDR3 is 13 amino acids long. Germline V CDR1 and CDR2: SGDLS, YYNGEE. The CDR3 sequence is CASSAVSGNTIYF. The CDR3 coding sequence is TGTGCCAGCAGCGCGGTTAGTGGAAACACCATATATTTT.

V gene TRBV10-2 combines with J gene TRBJ2-3, with D tentatively TRBD2 (6 bases). The germline V gene encodes CDR1 WSHSY and CDR2 SAAADI. Trimming took 3 bases from V and 0 from J, leaving 7 bases between them. The CDR3 contains 14 residues. Here the CDR3 reads CASSERGSTDTQYF. The CDR3 region has the DNA TGCGCCAGCAGTGAACGGGGGAGCACAGATACGCAGTATTTT.

The genes are TRBV6-6 and TRBJ2-7; 10 bases agree with TRBD1. CDR1 MNHNY and CDR2 SVGAGI come from the germline V gene (reference sequence). There are 15 residues in the CDR3. Trimming cost V 6 bases and J 3 bases; bases outside gene matches: 8. The CDR3 sequence is CASSPRDRGIYEQYF. CDR3 nucleotides: TGTGCCAGCAGCCCCCGGGACAGGGGAATCTACGAGCAGTACTTC.

In the case of this clone: The sample has other DNA sequences that encode this CDR3 too. The chain carries TRBV18 and TRBJ2-3; D ambiguous. The CDR3 is 13 residues long. Germline V gene data show CDR1 as KGHSH and CDR2 as LQKENI. Trimming removed 3 bases at V and 0 bases at J, with 4 bases between. CDR3 in amino acids: CASSPPSTDTQYF. The CDR3 bases are TGTGCCAGCTCACCCCCGAGCACAGATACGCAGTATTTT.

Concerning this clone itself: The same CDR3 arises from other DNA sequences in this sample as well. The rearrangement joins TRBV7-6 to TRBJ2-5; the D is unclear. Per germline, CDR1 SGHVS and CDR2 FNYEAQ. The CDR3 spans 12 residues. Trimming left V 0 bases short and J 4 bases short, with 3 bases between. CDR3 nucleotide sequence: TGTGCCAGCAGCTTAGCGGGAGAGACCCAGTACTTC. It translates to CASSLAGETQYF.